This TCR beta chain is drawn from a study of shared clonotypes between healthy human individuals. Across the whole study: Those who served as donors were two women and a few men between the ages of 18 and 49.

In the CD4+ fraction, cells were divided into CD45RA+ naive and CD45RA-negative memory subsets. Notes on the study in general: The study found roughly 5% of naive CD4 clonotypes shared across a few donors. The small donor group covered limited genetic and exposure diversity.

To note about this clone: Its antigen remains unknown.

Trimming took off 4 bases at V and 4 bases at J, with 8 bases between the two ends. Germline assignment: CDR1 MNHEY and CDR2 SMNVEV (reference sequence). There are 13 residues in the CDR3. Some clones are missing from TCRdb's copy, which holds only in-frame ones; the method was immunoSEQ multiplex PCR. The sample contains 2 million to 2.5 million clones, over 90% of which appear only once. The J gene is TRBJ1-3, the V gene TRBV27, with D perhaps matching TRBD1 (6 bases). Sequencing was done on a sample of naive CD4+ T cells from PBMCs. Subset described: CD45RA+ positively selected. The receptor was isolated from a young man in good health. Some clones in this sample may be carry-over from other donors' samples. The CDR3 protein is CASSWTAGNTIYF. The CDR3 DNA reads TGTGCCAGCAGTTGGACAGCCGGAAACACCATATATTTT.